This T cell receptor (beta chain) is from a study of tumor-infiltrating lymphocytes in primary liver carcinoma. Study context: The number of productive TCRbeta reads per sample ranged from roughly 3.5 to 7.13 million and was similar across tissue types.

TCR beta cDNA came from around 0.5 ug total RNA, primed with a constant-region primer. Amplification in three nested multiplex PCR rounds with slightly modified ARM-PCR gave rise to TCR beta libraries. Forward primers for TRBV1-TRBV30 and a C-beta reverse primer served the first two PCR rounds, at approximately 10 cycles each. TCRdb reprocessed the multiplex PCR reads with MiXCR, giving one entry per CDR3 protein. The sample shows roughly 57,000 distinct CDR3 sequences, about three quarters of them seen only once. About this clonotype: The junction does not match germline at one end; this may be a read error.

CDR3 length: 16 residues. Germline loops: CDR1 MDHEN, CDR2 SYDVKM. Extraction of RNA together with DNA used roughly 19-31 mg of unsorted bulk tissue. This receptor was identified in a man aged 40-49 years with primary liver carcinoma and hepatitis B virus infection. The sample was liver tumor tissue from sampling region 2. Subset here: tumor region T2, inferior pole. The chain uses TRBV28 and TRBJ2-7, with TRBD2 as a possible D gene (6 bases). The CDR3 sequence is CANSSFPKVPGDEQYF. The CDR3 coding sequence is TGTGCCAACAGTTCCTTCCCCAAGGTTCCGGGGGACGAGCAGTACTTC.